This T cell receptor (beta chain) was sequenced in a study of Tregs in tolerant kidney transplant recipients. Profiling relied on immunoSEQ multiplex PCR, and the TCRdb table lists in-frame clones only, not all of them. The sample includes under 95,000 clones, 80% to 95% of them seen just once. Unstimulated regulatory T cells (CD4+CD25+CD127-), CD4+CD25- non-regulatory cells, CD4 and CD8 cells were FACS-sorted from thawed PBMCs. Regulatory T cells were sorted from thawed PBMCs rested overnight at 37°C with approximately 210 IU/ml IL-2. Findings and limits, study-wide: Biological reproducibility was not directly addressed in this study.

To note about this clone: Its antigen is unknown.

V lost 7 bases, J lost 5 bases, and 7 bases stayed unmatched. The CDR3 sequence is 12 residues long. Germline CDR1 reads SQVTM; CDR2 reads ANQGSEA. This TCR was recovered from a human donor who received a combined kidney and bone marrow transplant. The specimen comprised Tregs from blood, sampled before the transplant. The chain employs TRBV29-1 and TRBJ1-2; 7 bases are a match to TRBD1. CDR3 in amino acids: CSGETGQYGYTF. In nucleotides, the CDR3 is TGCAGCGGTGAGACAGGGCAGTATGGCTACACCTTC.